This TCR beta chain emerged from a study of blood T cell repertoires in COVID-19. Whole-study context: Acute and convalescent COVID-19 samples came from the United States, Italy and Spain. Sample material is recorded as cDNA or gDNA derived from T cells, B-cell-depleted T cells, or PBMCs.

The CDR3 loop spans 14 amino acids. J lost 6 bases, V lost 2 bases, and 5 bases had no gene match. The germline gives CDR1 LGHDT, CDR2 YNNKEL (reference sequence). Under the authors' procedure: Nucleated cell number was recorded as an estimate derived from reference gene primer amplification. TCRdb keeps only in-frame clones here, not all; method: immunoSEQ multiplex PCR. The DNA gave D and trimming, while V, J and clone size come from that table. The sample holds some 370,000 clones, about 87% seen once. The origin of this receptor is a woman younger than 45 with COVID-19, enrolled during active disease. The source material was peripheral blood. The V call is TRBV3-1 (or the pseudogene TRBV3-2), the J call TRBJ2-7; 9 bases match TRBD2. The CDR3 spells CASSQLREGGEQYF. The CDR3 DNA reads as TGTGCCAGCAGCCAATTGCGGGAGGGGGGCGAGCAGTACTTC.